These 25 T cell receptor beta chains were all obtained from the same sample, sequenced in a study of graft-versus-host responses after intestinal transplantation. No antigen has been identified for these receptors. The data were produced by immunoSEQ multiplex PCR, yet TCRdb's version contains in-frame clones alone and is incomplete. The sample records tens of thousands of clones, around 96% being singletons. Material: unstimulated CD8+ T cells sorted from spleen or lymph node cells, obtained before intestinal transplant. The receptors stem from a human donor who received an intestinal transplant.

The J gene is TRBJ2-7, the V gene TRBV27; no firm D call. Germline V gene lookup returns CDR1 MNHEY and CDR2 SMNVEV (reference sequence). The CDR3 length is 15 residues. The V end lost 6 bases, the J end lost 3 bases, and 18 bases lay between the germline ends. The CDR3 DNA reads as TGTGCCAGCAGGTTCGGGCCCGACGGAATCTACGAGCAGTACTTC. Encoded protein: CASRFGPDGIYEQYF.

The chain couples TRBV27 to TRBJ2-5; 8 bases fit TRBD1. V lost 5 bases and J lost 5; bases outside the gene matches: 7. CDR1 and CDR2 (germline): MNHEY, SMNVEV (reference sequence). The CDR3 totals 14 residues. CDR3 nucleotide sequence: TGTGCCAGCAGTCCCGACAGGGGCGGCGAGACCCAGTACTTC. Translation gives CASSPDRGGETQYF.

V usage is TRBV4-1 and J usage is TRBJ1-1; weak D call: TRBD1 (6 bases). Germline V gene sequence: CDR1 MGHRA, CDR2 YSYEKL. The CDR3 is 17 residues long. Trimming pared 2 bases from V and 1 base from J, leaving 17 bases between. CDR3 nucleotides: TGCGCCAGCAGCCAAAGTCGGGGGCTTGAGGGGAACACTGAAGCTTTCTTT. It is translated as CASSQSRGLEGNTEAFF.

V is TRBV6-4 and J is TRBJ2-1, with no clear D. Germline CDR1 MRHNA, CDR2 SNTAGT. The V end lost 3 bases, the J end lost 6 bases, and 12 bases lay between the germline ends. CDR3 length: 14 amino acids. CDR3 DNA sequence: TGTGCCAGCAGTGAGGTCCCCGGCGGCAATGAGCAGTTCTTC. It yields the protein CASSEVPGGNEQFF.

The rearrangement joins TRBV6-4 to TRBJ2-3; a possible D gene is TRBD1 (5 bases). V dropped 2 bases and J dropped 5 bases, with 8 bases sitting between them. The length of the CDR3 is 13 residues. Per the germline V gene, CDR1 is MRHNA and CDR2 is SNTAGT. CDR3 nucleotide sequence: TGTGCCAGCAGTGACGGGGCCAAAGATACGCAGTATTTT. Protein product: CASSDGAKDTQYF.

The V gene is TRBV11-3, the J gene TRBJ2-7; D is unclear. The CDR3 extends over 13 amino acids. Germline CDR1 SGHNT, CDR2 YENEEA. Between the trimmed V and J ends, which lost 5 bases and 7 bases, there was a span of 15 bases. The CDR3 loop is CASSPTPYGEQYF. CDR3 in DNA: TGTGCCAGCAGCCCAACTCCCTATGGGGAGCAGTACTTC.

The chain uses TRBV5-1 and TRBJ2-1, with D hard to call. CDR1 is SGHRS, CDR2 YFSETQ, per germline. V lost 4 bases, J lost 2 bases, and 22 bases lay in between. The CDR3 is made up of 18 amino acids. The CDR3 sequence: CASSPSFHLPQTYNEQFF. The CDR3 coding sequence is TGCGCCAGCAGCCCCTCGTTCCATTTGCCCCAGACCTACAATGAGCAGTTCTTC. Variable domain in full (rest from reference TRBV5-1 and TRBJ2-1): KAGVTQTPRYLIKTRGQQVTLSCSPISGHRSVSWYQQTPGQGLQFLFEYFSETQRNKGNFPGRFSGRQFSNSRSEMNVSTLELGDSALYLCASSPSFHLPQTYNEQFFGPGTRLTVL.

The J gene is TRBJ2-7, the V gene TRBV7-9, with D perhaps matching TRBD1 or TRBD2 (5 bases each). V was clipped by 3 bases and J by 5 bases, with 17 bases between them. Per germline, CDR1 SEHNR and CDR2 FQNEAQ (reference sequence). This CDR3 region has 15 residues. The CDR3 coding sequence is TGTGCCAGCAGCTTCCTCCGGGACCGGGCCGACGAGCAGTACTTC. It encodes CASSFLRDRADEQYF.

This sequence joins TRBV27 and TRBJ2-1, with 10 bases aligning to TRBD1. CDR3 size: 15 residues. With 3 bases clipped from V and 4 bases from J, the junction kept 3 bases outside the gene matches. Germline loops: CDR1 MNHEY, CDR2 SMNVEV (reference sequence). CDR3 bases: TGTGCCAGCAGTTTGGGACAGGGGATATACAATGAGCAGTTCTTC. It specifies CASSLGQGIYNEQFF.

The chain couples TRBV5-6 to TRBJ1-5, with TRBD1 identical over 11 bases. V shed 1 base, J shed 3 bases, and the junction held 9 bases outside the gene matches. The CDR3 has 18 residues. Germline V gene data show CDR1 as SGHDT and CDR2 as YYEEEE. CDR3 residues: CASSLLEGQGEYNQPQHF. The DNA of the CDR3 is TGTGCCAGCAGCTTGTTGGAGGGACAGGGGGAATACAATCAGCCCCAGCATTTT.

The J gene is TRBJ2-5, the V gene TRBV6-5; 8 bases line up with TRBD2. Trimming at V came to 8 bases and at J to 3 bases, leaving 5 bases not matched to a gene. CDR3 size: 13 residues. Germline assignment: CDR1 MNHEY and CDR2 SVGAGI. The CDR3, as DNA: TGTGCCAGCTCGGGACTAGAGGAAGAGACCCAGTACTTC. Its protein product is CASSGLEEETQYF.

V is TRBV5-5 and J is TRBJ1-5; the match to TRBD1 covers 8 bases. CDR1 and CDR2 (germline): SGHKS, YYEKEE (reference sequence). The V gene end was trimmed by 4 bases and the J gene end by 6 bases; junction bases not matched to a gene: 6. This CDR3 region has 14 residues. The chain's CDR3 is CASSPGQGSQPQHF. CDR3 DNA: TGTGCCAGCAGCCCAGGACAGGGTTCTCAGCCCCAGCATTTT.

This rearrangement joins TRBV20-1 to TRBJ2-7; D gene uncertain. The V gene's germline CDR1 is DFQATT and CDR2 SNEGSKA (reference sequence). This CDR3 has 11 residues. V lost 5 bases to trimming and J lost 6 bases, with 11 bases between them. CDR3 DNA sequence: TGCAGTGCTTCCCCGGACGCCGAGCAGTACTTC. It translates to CSASPDAEQYF.

The chain is built from TRBV5-1 and TRBJ1-1; a possible D gene is TRBD1 (5 bases). The CDR3 spans 17 residues. Germline lookup yields CDR1 SGHRS and CDR2 YFSETQ. Trimming shortened V by 0 bases and J by 1 base, and 16 bases separated the two germline ends. CDR3 DNA sequence: TGCGCCAGCAGCTTGGCCCAGGGAGGCCCTTCGAACACTGAAGCTTTCTTT. Amino acids: CASSLAQGGPSNTEAFF.

The V and J genes are TRBV11-2 and TRBJ1-3; maybe TRBD1 (6 bases). Germline V lookup: CDR1 SGHAT, CDR2 FQNNGV. Trimming left V 0 bases short and J 0 bases short, with 15 bases between. The CDR3 contains 18 residues. CDR3 sequence (DNA): TGTGCCAGCAGCTTAGATTCGGGGGGCTTCTACTCTGGAAACACCATATATTTT. Encoded protein: CASSLDSGGFYSGNTIYF.

This clone appeared a single time. The chain carries TRBV5-6 and TRBJ1-2; D might be TRBD1 (5 bases). V was pared by 0 bases and J by 8 bases, with 17 bases between. CDR1 SGHDT and CDR2 YYEEEE come from the germline V gene. The CDR3 is 15 residues long. CDR3 DNA sequence: TGTGCCAGCAGCTTGGATATTGGGGCAGTCGGCGGCTACACCTTC. Amino acid sequence: CASSLDIGAVGGYTF.

The chain uses TRBV4-1 and TRBJ1-2; tentatively, D is TRBD1 (6 bases). CDR3 length: 19 residues. The V and J ends lost 4 bases and 1 base respectively, with 25 bases between them. Looked up from germline, CDR1 is MGHRA and CDR2 is YSYEKL. CDR3 in amino acids: CASSRLTPGHPDVNYGYTF. CDR3 coding DNA: TGCGCCAGCAGCCGCCTCACTCCGGGACACCCAGATGTTAACTATGGCTACACCTTC.

The V gene is TRBV5-4, the J gene TRBJ2-7, with D perhaps being TRBD1 or TRBD2 (8 bases each). The germline CDR1 and CDR2 sequences are SGHNT and YYREEE (reference sequence). The CDR3 totals 16 residues. Trimming cost V 4 bases and J 5 bases, with 22 bases left between them. The CDR3 sequence: CASSPGGAGGFHEQYF. Written as DNA, the CDR3 is TGTGCCAGCAGCCCCGGGGGGGCAGGGGGCTTCCACGAGCAGTACTTC.

The chain recombines TRBV4-1 with TRBJ2-1; maybe TRBD2 (5 bases). Germline lookup yields CDR1 MGHRA and CDR2 YSYEKL. The V and J ends lost 6 bases and 0 bases respectively, with 15 bases between them. This CDR3 spans 16 amino acids. The CDR3 coding sequence is TGCGCCAGCAGTGATAGCGCCATGAGCTCCTACAATGAGCAGTTCTTC. This codes for CASSDSAMSSYNEQFF.

CDR3 residues: CASSYRGQLAEAFF. The CDR3 DNA reads as TGTGCCAGCAGTTACCGCGGACAGTTGGCTGAAGCTTTCTTT. V and J are TRBV6-5 and TRBJ1-1, with D possibly matching TRBD1 (6 bases). Germline V gene data show CDR1 as MNHEY and CDR2 as SVGAGI. V was trimmed by 2 bases and J by 6 bases, leaving 13 bases between them. This CDR3 contains 14 residues.

This clone was recorded only once. The chain carries TRBV29-1 and TRBJ2-4, with D perhaps TRBD1 or TRBD2 (7 bases each). V lost 3 bases to trimming and J lost 12 bases, with 15 bases between them. The CDR3 has 12 amino acids. The V gene's germline CDR1 is SQVTM and CDR2 ANQGSEA. DNA for the CDR3: TGCAGCGTTGACTCAGGGGGAGGGGATCAGTACTTC. It is translated as CSVDSGGGDQYF. Complete variable domain (other parts from reference TRBV29-1 and TRBJ2-4): SAVISQKPSRDICQRGTSLTIQCQVDSQVTMMFWYRQQPGQSLTLIATANQGSEATYESGFVIDKFPISRPNLTFSTLTVSNMSPEDSSIYLCSVDSGGGDQYFGAGTRLSVL.

The chain recombines TRBV7-8 with TRBJ2-3; 10 nucleotides match TRBD1. The junction had 4 bases not matched to a gene; V was cut back by 1 base and J by 9 bases. The germline gives CDR1 SGHVS, CDR2 FQNEAQ. The CDR3 is 14 amino acids. The CDR3 region is CASSLDPGQGTQYF. CDR3 in DNA: TGTGCCAGCAGCTTAGACCCGGGACAGGGGACGCAGTATTTT.

This clone was observed a handful of times. The chain links TRBV2 to TRBJ1-3; no firm D call. Germline V gene lookup returns CDR1 SNHLY and CDR2 FYNNEI. The CDR3 is 13 residues long. V lost 4 bases and J lost 5, with 9 bases in between. The CDR3 protein is CASSAGTRNTIYF. DNA of the CDR3: TGTGCCAGCAGTGCAGGTACGAGAAACACCATATATTTT.

This clone was observed a single time. CDR3 residues: CASSLEAGYGYTF. Here the CDR3 DNA reads TGTGCCAGCAGCCTAGAAGCAGGATATGGCTACACCTTC. The rearrangement uses TRBV7-9 and TRBJ1-2; D unresolved. Trimming pared 5 bases from V and 5 bases from J, leaving 12 bases between. The CDR3 length is 13 residues. CDR1 SEHNR and CDR2 FQNEAQ come from the germline V gene (reference sequence).

This clone was detected only a few times. This rearrangement joins TRBV4-1 to TRBJ2-5; D call uncertain. This CDR3 is built from 13 residues. Germline lookup yields CDR1 MGHRA and CDR2 YSYEKL. V lost 0 bases and J 3 bases, leaving 5 bases between the germline ends. DNA of the CDR3: TGCGCCAGCAGCCAAGATGAGGAAGAGACCCAGTACTTC. This gives the protein CASSQDEEETQYF.